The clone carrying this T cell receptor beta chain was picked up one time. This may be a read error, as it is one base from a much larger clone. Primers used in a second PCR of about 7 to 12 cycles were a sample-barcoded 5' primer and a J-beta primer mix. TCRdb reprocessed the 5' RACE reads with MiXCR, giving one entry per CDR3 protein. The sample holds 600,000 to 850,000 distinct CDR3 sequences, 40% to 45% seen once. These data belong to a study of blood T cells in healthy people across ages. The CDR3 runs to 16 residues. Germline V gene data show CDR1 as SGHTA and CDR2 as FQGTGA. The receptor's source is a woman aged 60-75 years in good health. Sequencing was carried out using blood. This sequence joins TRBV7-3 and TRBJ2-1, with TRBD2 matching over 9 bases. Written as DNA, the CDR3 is TGTGCCAGCAGCGCTATTAGCGGGAGCTCCTACAATGGGCAGTTCTTC. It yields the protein CASSAISGSSYNGQFF.